The clone carrying this T cell receptor (beta chain) was seen a few times. Antigen unknown. Sort purity for all populations was recorded as exceeding 98%. The study reverse transcribed the entire isolated RNA, so it sequenced expressed TCRB transcripts. Assay: immunoSEQ multiplex PCR; the TCRdb copy retains only in-frame clones and omits some. The sample comprises more than 150,000 clones, around an eighth of which are singletons, and about 0.66% rests with the top ten. Trimming removed 3 bases from V and 7 bases from J, with 13 bases in between. The germline gives CDR1 MGHRA, CDR2 YSYEKL. The CDR3 length is 14 residues. The data originate from a study of beta chain features in type 1 diabetes. Overall study findings and caveats: VDJ junctions from type 1 diabetes patients carried fewer insertions and larger deletions.

The TCR was taken from a woman aged 18-30 years in good health. Sequencing input: central memory CD4+ T cells from blood. J is TRBJ2-4 and V is TRBV4-1, with D perhaps TRBD2 (5 bases). The CDR3 here is CASSQGVRGNIQYF. The CDR3 region has the DNA TGCGCCAGCAGCCAGGGAGTGCGTGGGAACATTCAGTACTTC.